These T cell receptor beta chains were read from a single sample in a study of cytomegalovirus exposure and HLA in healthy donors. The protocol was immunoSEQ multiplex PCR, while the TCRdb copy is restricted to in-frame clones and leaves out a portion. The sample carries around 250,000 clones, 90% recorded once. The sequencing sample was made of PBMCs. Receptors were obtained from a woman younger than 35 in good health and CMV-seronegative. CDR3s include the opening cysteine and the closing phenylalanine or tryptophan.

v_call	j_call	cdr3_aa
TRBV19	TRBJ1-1	CASSYSNTEAFF
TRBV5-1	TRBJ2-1	CASSLTSGGASDEQFF
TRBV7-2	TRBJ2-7	CASSLGPGGPYEQYF
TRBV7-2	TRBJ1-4	CASSYRGPTNEKLFF
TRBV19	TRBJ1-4	CASNHPGDRGPKEKLFF
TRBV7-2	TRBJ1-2	CASSLPGEGFGYTF
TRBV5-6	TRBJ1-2	CASSADRNYGYTF
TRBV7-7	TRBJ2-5	CASSFSLGSETQYF
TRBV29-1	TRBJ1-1	CSVTRGDLNTEAFF
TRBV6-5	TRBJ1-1	CASKLAIEAEAFF
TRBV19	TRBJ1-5	CASSNKGAGNQPQHF
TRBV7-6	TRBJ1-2	CASSLARGGGYTF
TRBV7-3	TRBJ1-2	CASSLTRQGNGYTF
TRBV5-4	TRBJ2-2	CASHGTSGGSSNTGELFF
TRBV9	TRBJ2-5	CASSVYGGSPQETQYF
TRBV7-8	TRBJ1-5	CASRPDRGSNQPQHF
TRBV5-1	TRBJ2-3	CASTSAYTDTQYF
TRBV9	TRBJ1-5	CASSATGVNQPQHF
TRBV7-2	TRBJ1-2	CASSLEYPYGYTF
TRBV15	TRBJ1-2	CATSRDAPLNYGYTF
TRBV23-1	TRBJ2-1	CASRHTVPGLRPGNEQFF
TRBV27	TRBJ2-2	CASSLLQGGGELFF
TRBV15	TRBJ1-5	CATSSGTGNQPQHF